This T cell receptor (beta chain) was captured in a study of radiation and T cells in renal cell carcinoma (dated by TCRdb to about 2020). In the study overall: A total of 53 samples underwent TCR beta sequencing, made up of around 26 tumors and roughly 27 peripheral blood samples. Across all 50 or so samples, 4,016,671 unique CDR3 nucleotide sequences, encoding 2.5 million to 3 million unique CDR3 amino acid sequences, were identified.

The sample's time point label is to be understood as: tumor resected at nephrectomy. Per the publication, the treatment or condition label means: treatment-naive control, cytoreductive nephrectomy. Control tumors were obtained from treatment-naive renal cell carcinoma patients in whom cytoreductive nephrectomy was performed without prior radiation. Renal cell carcinoma with clear cell pathology was present in all patients. The control tumors sequenced for TCR were resected between 2011 and 2014 from more than nine males and 4 females whose median age was around 57 years (range roughly 40 to 82). The tumors were dissociated mechanically, digested with collagenase/hyaluronidase at 37 degrees C, processed in gentleMACS C tubes, and kept in liquid nitrogen. The QIAamp DNA Blood Mini Kit (Qiagen) was used to prepare genomic DNA for TCR sequencing. Samples were included in the analyses only if all quality control checks were passed.

The CDR3, from cysteine to phenylalanine, totals 15 residues. This entry keeps only the CDR3 DNA: 45 bases, framed from base 1. Based on the germline V gene, the CDR1 and CDR2 sequences are MNHEY and SVGAGI. V is cut back by 10 bases and J by 5 bases, with 16 bases in the junction unmatched. Results the study describes overall, beyond this receptor: Because the trial had a single-armed design, the trial could not examine how radiation dose or scheduling affected the TCR repertoire. Compared with control tumors, irradiated tumors had a greater number of dominant CDR3 motifs, and these motifs made up a bigger portion of the repertoire. Only small tumor regions of 0.75 to 1 g were available, so intratumoral heterogeneity was not captured. TCR clonality was higher in irradiated tumors than in controls, as the top 100 clonotypes made up an average of approximately 54% of the repertoire in irradiated tumors compared with 43% in nephrectomy-only tumors.

TCR beta libraries were generated from genomic DNA with the immunoSEQ kit, following the manufacturer's recommendations. To prepare libraries, a first multiplex PCR with proprietary primers was run, followed by a second PCR that added unique barcodes, and a bead cleanup was done after each round. A kit-provided positive control reaction and a negative control reaction were included in every sample batch. The final libraries were assessed on an Agilent 4200 TapeStation D1000 ScreenTape, pooled by volume, and quantified by qPCR. An Illumina NextSeq500 fitted with a MidOutput 150-cycle cartridge performed the sequencing, running 156 Read1 cycles and 15 Index1 cycles with the kit's custom primers. The pooled library was loaded at approximately 1 pM, and roughly 20% PhiX control was spiked in. Per the authors' processing: Vendor-processed data were analyzed in R, with a clonotype defined as all T cells sharing the same CDR3 nucleotide sequence. For clone abundance analyses, frequencies were normalized to the 10,000 most abundant clones in each sample. Before analysis, public T cell clones were removed, and these numbered fewer than five per sample on average. Dominant motifs were analyzed with ImmunoMap using the PAM10 matrix, a gap penalty of 30, and a homology threshold of 0.3, and motifs with a cumulative frequency of at least 0.01 were considered dominant. TCRdb took over this immuneACCESS table, retaining in-frame rearrangements with V and J assigned. Such tables are incomplete; in checked studies, under half of the missing clones stem from an unresolved V gene, and the remainder is unexplained. D and trimming come from the DNA, and the V and J calls and clone size come from that table. This sample holds 18,000 or so clones; roughly three fifths were observed only once. The ten largest clones take up approximately 30% of the sample.

Turning to this clone: Its antigen is still unknown. Base qualities are missing; no much larger clone stands one base away.

This TCR derives from a man in his fifties or sixties with renal cell carcinoma. Sequencing used tumor tissue, obtained from a patient whose treatment was nephrectomy without radiotherapy. The chain is encoded by TRBV6-5 joined to TRBJ1-1; 7 nucleotides in the junction match TRBD1. The DNA reads as follows: TGTGCCACCCTAGTGAGGGGGCATAGGGAAACTGAAGCTTTCTTT. It translates as CATLVRGHRETEAFF.